Below, one T cell receptor beta chain is given with its context. No antigen is known for it. The sample contains more than one DNA sequence encoding this CDR3. TCRdb keeps only in-frame clones here, not all; method: immunoSEQ multiplex PCR. The sample holds 20,000 to 25,000 clones; roughly four fifths are singletons and the top ten take around 24%. Brentuximab vedotin exposure varied among the patients, all of whom had relapsed after autologous stem cell transplantation. Best responses were complete response, partial response or progressive disease. These data belong to a study of PD-1 blockade in classical Hodgkin lymphoma. The CDR3 has 14 amino acids. From germline, CDR1 is SGHRS and CDR2 YFSETQ. Deletions cut 1 base from V and 1 base from J, with 9 bases between. Regarding the study as a whole: CD4+ but not CD8+ TCR diversity rose significantly by C4D1.

The sequence was obtained from a human donor with classical Hodgkin lymphoma. The chain links TRBV5-1 to TRBJ2-7, with a possible D match to TRBD2 (6 bases). The sample here was peripheral blood mononuclear cells (PBMCs), taken before the second cycle of nivolumab. CDR3 loop: CASSLSGGSYEQYF. For the CDR3, the DNA is TGCGCCAGCAGCTTGTCCGGGGGATCCTACGAGCAGTACTTC.